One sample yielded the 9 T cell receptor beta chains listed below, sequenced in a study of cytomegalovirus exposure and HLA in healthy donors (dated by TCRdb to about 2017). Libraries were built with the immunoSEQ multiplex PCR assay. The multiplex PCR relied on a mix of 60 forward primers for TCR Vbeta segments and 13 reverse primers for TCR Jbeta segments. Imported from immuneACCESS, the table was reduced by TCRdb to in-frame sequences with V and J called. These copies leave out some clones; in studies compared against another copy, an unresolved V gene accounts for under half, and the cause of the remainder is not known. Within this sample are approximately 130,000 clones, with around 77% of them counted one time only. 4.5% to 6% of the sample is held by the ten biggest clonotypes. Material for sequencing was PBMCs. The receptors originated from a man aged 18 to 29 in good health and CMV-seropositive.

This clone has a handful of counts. The CDR3 reads CASSTGTGGSYEQYF. The CDR3 nucleotides read TGTGCCAGTAGTACCGGGACAGGGGGCTCCTACGAGCAGTACTTC. The chain combines TRBV19 with TRBJ2-7, with TRBD1 matching 11 bases. J was trimmed by 0 bases and V by 4 bases; bases with no gene match: 2. Germline assignment: CDR1 LNHDA and CDR2 SQIVND (reference sequence). This CDR3 is 15 amino acids long.

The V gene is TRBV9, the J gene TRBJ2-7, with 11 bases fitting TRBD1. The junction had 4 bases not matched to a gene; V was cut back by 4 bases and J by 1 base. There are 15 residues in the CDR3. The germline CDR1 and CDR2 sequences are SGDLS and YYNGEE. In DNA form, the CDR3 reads TGTGCCAGCAGCTCCGGGACAGGGGGTTCCTACGAGCAGTACTTC. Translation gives CASSSGTGGSYEQYF.

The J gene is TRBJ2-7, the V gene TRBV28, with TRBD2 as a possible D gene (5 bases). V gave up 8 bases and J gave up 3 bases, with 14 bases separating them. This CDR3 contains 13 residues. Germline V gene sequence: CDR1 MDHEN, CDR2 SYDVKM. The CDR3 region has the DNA TGTGCCAGCGAAAGGGCTAGCATCTACGAGCAGTACTTC. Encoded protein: CASERASIYEQYF.

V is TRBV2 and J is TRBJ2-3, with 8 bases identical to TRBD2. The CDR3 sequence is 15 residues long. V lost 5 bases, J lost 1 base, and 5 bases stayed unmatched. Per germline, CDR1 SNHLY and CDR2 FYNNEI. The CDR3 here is CASSLQLAGTDTQYF. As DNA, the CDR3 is TGTGCCAGCAGTTTACAACTAGCGGGCACAGATACGCAGTATTTT.

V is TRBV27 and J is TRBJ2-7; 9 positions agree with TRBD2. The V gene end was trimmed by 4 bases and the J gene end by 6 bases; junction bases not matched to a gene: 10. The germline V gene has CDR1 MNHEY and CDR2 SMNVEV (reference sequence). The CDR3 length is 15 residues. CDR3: CASSSGTSRRAEQYF. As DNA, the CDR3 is TGTGCCAGCAGTTCCGGGACTAGCAGAAGGGCCGAGCAGTACTTC.

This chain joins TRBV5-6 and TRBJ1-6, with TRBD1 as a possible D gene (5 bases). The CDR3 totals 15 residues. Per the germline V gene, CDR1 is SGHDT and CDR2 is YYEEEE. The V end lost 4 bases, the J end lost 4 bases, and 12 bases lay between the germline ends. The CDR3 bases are TGTGCCAGCAGCACCGACGGGGGTTATAATTCACCCCTCCACTTT. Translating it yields CASSTDGGYNSPLHF.

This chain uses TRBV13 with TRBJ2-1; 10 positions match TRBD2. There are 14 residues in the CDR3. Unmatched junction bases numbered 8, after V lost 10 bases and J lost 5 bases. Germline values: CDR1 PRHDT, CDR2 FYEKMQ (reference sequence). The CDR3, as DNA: TGTGCCACCCCTAGCGGGAGTAACGACAATGAGCAGTTCTTC. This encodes CATPSGSNDNEQFF.

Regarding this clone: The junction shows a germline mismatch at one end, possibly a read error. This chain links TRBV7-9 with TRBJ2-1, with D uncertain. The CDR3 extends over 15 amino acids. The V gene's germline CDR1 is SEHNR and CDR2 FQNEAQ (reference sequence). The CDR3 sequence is CSSSLGQETYNEQFF. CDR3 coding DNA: TGTTCCAGCAGCTTAGGGCAGGAAACCTACAATGAGCAGTTCTTC.

The CDR3 here is CASRGITRGQPQHF. The CDR3 DNA is TGTGCCAGTCGCGGGATTACGAGGGGTCAGCCCCAGCATTTT. The rearrangement links TRBV6-5 to TRBJ1-5; a possible D gene is TRBD1 (5 bases). Germline CDR1 reads MNHEY; CDR2 reads SVGAGI. With 9 bases removed from V and 6 bases from J, the gap between germline ends came to 18 bases. CDR3 length: 14 residues.